Below are 2 T cell receptor beta chains sequenced from a single sample in a study of T cells after yellow fever vaccination. MiXCR, run by TCRdb on the 5' RACE reads, gives a single entry per CDR3 protein. The table includes roughly 300,000 distinct CDR3 sequences, roughly 7% detected once. The sample here was PBMCs, taken about 41 days after the first yellow fever vaccination. Source of these receptors: a young man who received the YFV17D yellow fever vaccine.

This clonotype was picked up a small number of times. For the CDR3, the DNA is TGCGCCAGCAGCCAAGAGTGGTCAGGAGGTAGTGGCTACACCTTC. It is translated as CASSQEWSGGSGYTF. This chain joins TRBV4-1 and TRBJ1-2; D remains ambiguous. The germline gives CDR1 MGHRA, CDR2 YSYEKL. This CDR3 contains 15 residues. V was pared by 0 bases and J by 7 bases, with 15 bases between.

The rearrangement uses TRBV7-3 and TRBJ2-6, with a possible D match to TRBD1 (6 bases). V lost 5 bases and J 4 bases, leaving 15 bases between the germline ends. Germline V gives CDR1 SGHTA, CDR2 FQGTGA. The CDR3 runs 16 residues. CDR3 coding DNA: TGTGCCAGCAGCATATTAACAGGGTTCGGGGCCAACGTCCTGACTTTC. It encodes CASSILTGFGANVLTF.